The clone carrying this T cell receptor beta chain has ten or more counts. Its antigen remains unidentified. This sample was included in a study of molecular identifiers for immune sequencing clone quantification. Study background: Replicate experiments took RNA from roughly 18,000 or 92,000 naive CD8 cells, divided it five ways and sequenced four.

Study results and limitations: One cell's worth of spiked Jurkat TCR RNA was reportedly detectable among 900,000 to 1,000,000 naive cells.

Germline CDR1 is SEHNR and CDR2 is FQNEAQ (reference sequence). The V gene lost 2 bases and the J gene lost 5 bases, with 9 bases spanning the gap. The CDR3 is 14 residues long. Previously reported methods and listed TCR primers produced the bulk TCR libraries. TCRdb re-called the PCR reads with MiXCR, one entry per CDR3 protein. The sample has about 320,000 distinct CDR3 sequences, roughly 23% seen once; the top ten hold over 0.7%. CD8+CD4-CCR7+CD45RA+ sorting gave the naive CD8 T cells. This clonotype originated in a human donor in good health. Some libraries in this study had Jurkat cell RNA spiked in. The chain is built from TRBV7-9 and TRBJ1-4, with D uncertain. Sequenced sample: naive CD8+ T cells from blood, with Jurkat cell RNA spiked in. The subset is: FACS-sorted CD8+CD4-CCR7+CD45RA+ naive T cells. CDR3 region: CASSLQSPNEKLFF. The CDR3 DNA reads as TGTGCCAGCAGCTTACAGAGTCCGAATGAAAAACTGTTTTTT. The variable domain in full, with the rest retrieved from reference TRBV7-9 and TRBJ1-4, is DTGVSQNPRHKITKRGQNVTFRCDPISEHNRLYWYRQTLGQGPEFLTYFQNEAQLEKSRLLSDRFSAERPKGSFSTLEIQRTEQGDSAMYLCASSLQSPNEKLFFGSGTQLSVL.